This entry features one T cell receptor beta chain sequence. The data were produced by immunoSEQ multiplex PCR, yet TCRdb's version contains in-frame clones alone and is incomplete. The table lists around 31,000 clones, 90% of them singletons, with about 0.5% in the top ten. These data are taken from a study of T cell changes during pregnancy in multiple sclerosis. The ends were cut back, 3 bases at V and 0 bases at J, with 8 bases in the middle. Germline V gene lookup returns CDR1 GTSNPN and CDR2 SVGIG (reference sequence). The CDR3 sequence is 13 residues long. This chain uses TRBV30 with TRBJ1-2; no clear D gene. The sample consisted of CD4+ T cells from peripheral blood mononuclear cells, taken in the third trimester of pregnancy. This receptor was identified in a female donor in good health, enrolled as a control in a pregnancy study. The CDR3 spells CAWRVPANYGYTF. DNA of the CDR3: TGTGCCTGGAGGGTCCCAGCTAACTATGGCTACACCTTC.